This is a list of T cell receptor beta chains from one sample in a study of cytomegalovirus exposure and HLA in healthy donors. Libraries were prepared by immunoSEQ multiplex PCR; TCRdb keeps only in-frame clonotypes and omits some of them. This table has some 120,000 clones, 9.5% appearing once. The sample consisted of PBMCs. These receptors were obtained from a man aged 30 to 39 in good health and CMV-seronegative. Each CDR3 is given with its conserved first and last residue. Fields, in order: V gene, J gene, D gene, clone size, CDR3 DNA, CDR3 protein. D genes are given only for firm matches. Clone size appears in some rows only: once, few, many, or a class for an expanded clone.

V gene: TRBV9
J gene: TRBJ1-6
D gene: TRBD1
clone size: few
CDR3 DNA: TGTGCCAGCAGCCCCGGACAGGGGAGAAATTCACCCCTCCACTTT
CDR3 protein: CASSPGQGRNSPLHF

V gene: TRBV5-8
J gene: TRBJ2-1
D gene: NA
clone size: NA
CDR3 DNA: TGTGCCAGCAGCTTCGGACAGTCAGCCTACAATGAGCAGTTCTTC
CDR3 protein: CASSFGQSAYNEQFF

V gene: TRBV30
J gene: TRBJ2-1
D gene: NA
clone size: NA
CDR3 DNA: TGTGCCTGGCGCAGGAACAATGAGCAGTTCTTC
CDR3 protein: CAWRRNNEQFF

V gene: TRBV11-3
J gene: TRBJ2-5
D gene: NA
clone size: NA
CDR3 DNA: TGTGCCAGCAGCCAAGGGACTCGAGGCGAGACCCAGTACTTC
CDR3 protein: CASSQGTRGETQYF

V gene: TRBV29-1
J gene: TRBJ1-2
D gene: TRBD1
clone size: few
CDR3 DNA: TGCAGCGTTGAAGACTTGACAGGGGAGGGCTACACCTTC
CDR3 protein: CSVEDLTGEGYTF

V gene: TRBV7-9
J gene: TRBJ1-6
D gene: NA
clone size: NA
CDR3 DNA: TGTGCCAGAATCCTAGGTCTAGGGACACACCTCCACTTT
CDR3 protein: CARILGLGTHLHF

V gene: TRBV7-9
J gene: TRBJ2-5
D gene: TRBD1
clone size: few
CDR3 DNA: TGTGCCAGCAGGTCCGGGACAGGCCAAGAGACCCAGTACTTC
CDR3 protein: CASRSGTGQETQYF

V gene: TRBV7-6
J gene: TRBJ2-3
D gene: TRBD2
clone size: few
CDR3 DNA: TGTGCCAGCAGCCCTAGCGGGGAAAGCACAGATACGCAGTATTTT
CDR3 protein: CASSPSGESTDTQYF

V gene: TRBV6-5
J gene: TRBJ2-6
D gene: NA
clone size: NA
CDR3 DNA: TGTGCCAGCAGTTATTCGACAGGTGCTGGGGCCAACGTCCTGACTTTC
CDR3 protein: CASSYSTGAGANVLTF

V gene: TRBV4-1
J gene: TRBJ2-3
D gene: NA
clone size: NA
CDR3 DNA: TGCGCCAGCAGCACAAAACCGGGAGGGGGCGCGGCAGATACGCAGTATTTT
CDR3 protein: CASSTKPGGGAADTQYF

V gene: TRBV28
J gene: TRBJ2-1
D gene: NA
clone size: NA
CDR3 DNA: TGTGCCAGCAGTCCCCTGGGGGCAGGGCTGAATGAGCAGTTCTTC
CDR3 protein: CASSPLGAGLNEQFF

V gene: TRBV4-3
J gene: TRBJ1-1
D gene: NA
clone size: few
CDR3 DNA: TGCGCCAGCAGCCAAGAAGCTAGGGGCACTGAAGCTTTCTTT
CDR3 protein: CASSQEARGTEAFF

V gene: TRBV28
J gene: TRBJ2-2
D gene: NA
clone size: few
CDR3 DNA: TGTGCCAGCACCTTACAGGGAAGGACCGGGGAGCTGTTTTTT
CDR3 protein: CASTLQGRTGELFF

V gene: TRBV2
J gene: TRBJ1-5
D gene: NA
clone size: few
CDR3 DNA: TGTGCCAGCACCACGACAGGTAATCAGCCCCAGCATTTT
CDR3 protein: CASTTTGNQPQHF

V gene: TRBV18
J gene: TRBJ2-5
D gene: NA
clone size: few
CDR3 DNA: TGTGCCAGCTCACCGGGCGGGCTAGAGACCCAGTACTTC
CDR3 protein: CASSPGGLETQYF

V gene: TRBV5-1
J gene: TRBJ2-7
D gene: TRBD1
clone size: few
CDR3 DNA: TGCGCCAGCAGCTTGTGGACAGGGGCTACCTACGAGCAGTACTTC
CDR3 protein: CASSLWTGATYEQYF

V gene: TRBV10-3
J gene: TRBJ2-3
D gene: TRBD1
clone size: few
CDR3 DNA: TGTGCCATGAGGACAGGGGGCAGCACAGATACGCAGTATTTT
CDR3 protein: CAMRTGGSTDTQYF

V gene: TRBV6-4
J gene: TRBJ2-2
D gene: TRBD2
clone size: NA
CDR3 DNA: TGTGCCAGCAGTGCGGCTAGCGGGAACACCGGGGAGCTGTTTTTT
CDR3 protein: CASSAASGNTGELFF

V gene: TRBV28
J gene: TRBJ2-2
D gene: NA
clone size: NA
CDR3 DNA: TGTGCCAGCAGTCCCCCCGGGGCGAACACCGGGGAGCTGTTTTTT
CDR3 protein: CASSPPGANTGELFF

V gene: TRBV5-1
J gene: TRBJ1-3
D gene: TRBD1
clone size: NA
CDR3 DNA: TGCGCCAGCAGCTTGGTGTCGCAGGGGGCTGGAAACACCATATATTTT
CDR3 protein: CASSLVSQGAGNTIYF

V gene: TRBV5-1
J gene: TRBJ2-7
D gene: TRBD2
clone size: few
CDR3 DNA: TGCGCCAGCAGTTCCTCCGGGACTAGTATCCACGAGCAGTACTTC
CDR3 protein: CASSSSGTSIHEQYF

V gene: TRBV6-1
J gene: TRBJ1-1
D gene: NA
clone size: NA
CDR3 DNA: TGTGCCAGCAGTGAGTCCCTGAGAGGGGAAGCTTTCTTT
CDR3 protein: CASSESLRGEAFF

V gene: TRBV5-6
J gene: TRBJ2-5
D gene: TRBD1
clone size: few
CDR3 DNA: TGTGCCAGCAGCTTAGTGGACAGGGAAAGGGAGACCCAGTACTTC
CDR3 protein: CASSLVDRERETQYF

V gene: TRBV5-1
J gene: TRBJ2-1
D gene: TRBD2
clone size: NA
CDR3 DNA: TGCGCCAGCAGCTTGGGACCTACTACTAGCGGGAGGGCCTATTTGTCCTACAATGAGCAGTTCTTC
CDR3 protein: CASSLGPTTSGRAYLSYNEQFF

V gene: TRBV7-9
J gene: TRBJ2-5
D gene: TRBD2
clone size: NA
CDR3 DNA: TGTGCCAGCAGCTTCGTGGGACTAGCGGGGGGGTGGAAAGAGACCCAGTACTTC
CDR3 protein: CASSFVGLAGGWKETQYF

V gene: TRBV30
J gene: TRBJ2-1
D gene: TRBD1
clone size: NA
CDR3 DNA: TGTGCCTGGTCGGACAGGGTATTTGTGGATGAGCAGTTCTTC
CDR3 protein: CAWSDRVFVDEQFF

V gene: TRBV29-1
J gene: TRBJ1-3
D gene: TRBD1
clone size: NA
CDR3 DNA: TGCAGCGTTGAAGTCGGACAGGAAAGAAACACCATATATTTT
CDR3 protein: CSVEVGQERNTIYF

V gene: TRBV14
J gene: TRBJ2-7
D gene: TRBD1
clone size: NA
CDR3 DNA: TGTGCCAGCAGCCAAGATTGGGGACAGGGGGCTCGAGAGCAGTACTTC
CDR3 protein: CASSQDWGQGAREQYF

V gene: TRBV27
J gene: TRBJ2-7
D gene: NA
clone size: NA
CDR3 DNA: TGTGCCAGCAGCCGCCCCGTTTCTTCGGGGGGCCGCTACGAGCAGTACTTC
CDR3 protein: CASSRPVSSGGRYEQYF

V gene: TRBV19
J gene: TRBJ1-1
D gene: NA
clone size: few
CDR3 DNA: TGTGCCACTACTTACGGAGGTAGAGCTTTCTTT
CDR3 protein: CATTYGGRAFF

V gene: TRBV28
J gene: TRBJ2-2
D gene: NA
clone size: few
CDR3 DNA: TGTGCCAGCAGTTTAAGTTCGCAGGGGACCGGGGAGCTGTTTTTT
CDR3 protein: CASSLSSQGTGELFF

V gene: TRBV5-4
J gene: TRBJ2-3
D gene: TRBD2
clone size: few
CDR3 DNA: TGTGCCAGCAGCTTATGGACTAGCGGAAGCACAGATACGCAGTATTTT
CDR3 protein: CASSLWTSGSTDTQYF

V gene: TRBV6-6
J gene: TRBJ2-2
D gene: NA
clone size: few
CDR3 DNA: TGTGCCAGCACCCCGGTAGGGGTCACCGGGGAGCTGTTTTTT
CDR3 protein: CASTPVGVTGELFF

V gene: TRBV2
J gene: TRBJ2-3
D gene: TRBD1
clone size: NA
CDR3 DNA: TGTGCCAGCAGCCAATCGGACAGGGGATTTACAGATACGCAGTATTTT
CDR3 protein: CASSQSDRGFTDTQYF

V gene: TRBV10-3
J gene: TRBJ1-5
D gene: NA
clone size: NA
CDR3 DNA: TGTGCCATCAGTGGGGGGGTCAATCAGCCCCAGCATTTT
CDR3 protein: CAISGGVNQPQHF

V gene: TRBV9
J gene: TRBJ2-2
D gene: TRBD2
clone size: NA
CDR3 DNA: TGTGCCAGCAGCGAAGGGAGGGGACTACGACGGGGTGGGACCGGGGAGCTGTTTTTT
CDR3 protein: CASSEGRGLRRGGTGELFF

V gene: TRBV5-5
J gene: TRBJ1-5
D gene: NA
clone size: few
CDR3 DNA: TGTGCCAGCAGGACTGACACGTCGGGATTTCAGCCCCAGCATTTT
CDR3 protein: CASRTDTSGFQPQHF

V gene: TRBV7-3
J gene: TRBJ2-5
D gene: NA
clone size: NA
CDR3 DNA: TGTGCCAGCAGTACAGGATCCCAAGAGACCCAGTACTTC
CDR3 protein: CASSTGSQETQYF

V gene: TRBV7-9
J gene: TRBJ2-7
D gene: TRBD2
clone size: NA
CDR3 DNA: TGTGCCAGCAGCCCCTGGGGGACTACCTACGAGCAGTACTTC
CDR3 protein: CASSPWGTTYEQYF

V gene: TRBV6-1
J gene: TRBJ2-1
D gene: NA
clone size: few
CDR3 DNA: TGTGCCAGCAACAGGGGGGGGACGGAGCAGTTCTTC
CDR3 protein: CASNRGGTEQFF

V gene: TRBV7-9
J gene: TRBJ2-5
D gene: NA
clone size: few
CDR3 DNA: TGTGCCAGCACCCAGGGTCAGCGCCCGCCCCAAGAGACCCAGTACTTC
CDR3 protein: CASTQGQRPPQETQYF

V gene: TRBV19
J gene: TRBJ2-1
D gene: TRBD2
clone size: NA
CDR3 DNA: TGTGCCAGTAGTAACCCTCGGCTAGCGGGGATTTACAATGAGCAGTTCTTC
CDR3 protein: CASSNPRLAGIYNEQFF

V gene: TRBV5-6
J gene: TRBJ2-7
D gene: NA
clone size: few
CDR3 DNA: TGTGCCAGCAGCCTTCCCGGAGGGTCCTACGAGCAGTACTTC
CDR3 protein: CASSLPGGSYEQYF

V gene: TRBV7-9
J gene: TRBJ2-7
D gene: NA
clone size: few
CDR3 DNA: TGTGCCAGCAGCTTAAAGGGGAACTACGAGCAGTACTTC
CDR3 protein: CASSLKGNYEQYF

V gene: TRBV4-1
J gene: TRBJ2-5
D gene: NA
clone size: few
CDR3 DNA: TGCGCCAGCAGCAACTCAGGGGTTAGGGAGACCCAGTACTTC
CDR3 protein: CASSNSGVRETQYF

V gene: TRBV18
J gene: TRBJ1-1
D gene: NA
clone size: few
CDR3 DNA: TGTGCCAGCTCACCTATCAGAGCGACAGGATTGAACACTGAAGCTTTCTTT
CDR3 protein: CASSPIRATGLNTEAFF

V gene: TRBV5-1
J gene: TRBJ2-1
D gene: NA
clone size: NA
CDR3 DNA: TGCGCCAGCAGCCTACCTACCTACAATGAGCAGTTCTTC
CDR3 protein: CASSLPTYNEQFF

V gene: TRBV6-5
J gene: TRBJ2-2
D gene: TRBD2
clone size: few
CDR3 DNA: TGTGCCAGTATGGCTAGCGGGTACACCGGGGAGCTGTTTTTT
CDR3 protein: CASMASGYTGELFF

V gene: TRBV7-9
J gene: TRBJ2-2
D gene: TRBD1
clone size: few
CDR3 DNA: TGTGCCAGCAGCTCCGTGATGGTCGGGACAGTCCCCCCCGGGGAGCTGTTTTTT
CDR3 protein: CASSSVMVGTVPPGELFF

V gene: TRBV7-5
J gene: TRBJ1-1
D gene: NA
clone size: few
CDR3 DNA: TGTGCCAGAAGCTTCGACAGGGCTTTCTTT
CDR3 protein: CARSFDRAFF

V gene: TRBV29-1
J gene: TRBJ2-7
D gene: NA
clone size: few
CDR3 DNA: TGCAGCGTTGAAGATACGGGAGACGAGCAGTACTTC
CDR3 protein: CSVEDTGDEQYF

V gene: TRBV5-6
J gene: TRBJ1-4
D gene: NA
clone size: few
CDR3 DNA: TGTGCCAGCAGCTTGCATGGGGGGGCGGATGAAAAACTGTTTTTT
CDR3 protein: CASSLHGGADEKLFF

V gene: TRBV27
J gene: TRBJ2-7
D gene: NA
clone size: NA
CDR3 DNA: TGTGCCAGCAGTTTACAGGGAGGCGAGCAGTACTTC
CDR3 protein: CASSLQGGEQYF

V gene: TRBV11-3
J gene: TRBJ1-2
D gene: NA
clone size: few
CDR3 DNA: TGTGCCAGCAGCCCCGGAGGGGAGACTAACTATGGCTACACCTTC
CDR3 protein: CASSPGGETNYGYTF

V gene: TRBV4-1
J gene: TRBJ1-3
D gene: TRBD1
clone size: few
CDR3 DNA: TGCGCCAGCAGCCACGGTGGCAGGGGGCAAAGCTCTGGAAACACCATATATTTT
CDR3 protein: CASSHGGRGQSSGNTIYF

V gene: TRBV27
J gene: TRBJ2-3
D gene: TRBD2
clone size: few
CDR3 DNA: TGTGCCAGCAGTTCTGCGACTAGCGGGGGGGCTGATACGCAGTATTTT
CDR3 protein: CASSSATSGGADTQYF

V gene: TRBV7-9
J gene: TRBJ2-1
D gene: TRBD2
clone size: NA
CDR3 DNA: TGTGCCAGCAGCTTACTAGCGGGGGCCTTGGGTGAGCAGTTCTTC
CDR3 protein: CASSLLAGALGEQFF